The clone carrying this T cell receptor beta chain was seen a handful of times. Its antigen is as yet unknown. The sample originates from a study of T-cell memory formation after mild COVID-19. The overall study: TCR clusters were mostly confined to one donor each. Broader study findings: From day 15 to 85, contracting clones were balanced between CD4 and CD8, whereas later expanders leaned toward CD4+. The study found contracting CD4+ clones mainly in CM and EM and contracting CD8+ clones in EMRA.

From the 5' RACE reads, TCRdb called clonotypes with MiXCR, one entry per CDR3 protein. This table has about 310,000 distinct CDR3 sequences, more than 15% appearing once. The V gene's germline CDR1 is SQVTM and CDR2 ANQGSEA. The CDR3 length is 12 residues. This chain joins TRBV29-1 and TRBJ2-6, with D tentatively TRBD1 (6 bases). The material sequenced was PBMCs or a T cell subset sorted from them (not recorded which). This receptor was obtained from a man younger than 30 who had mild COVID-19 (a few samples of this study predate the infection). Cell type and time point are not known. This CDR3 reads CGGRLGANVLTF. The DNA for the CDR3 is TGCGGGGGCAGGTTAGGGGCCAACGTCCTGACTTTC. Using reference TRBV29-1 and TRBJ2-6 for the parts outside the CDR3, the full variable domain is SAVISQKPSRDICQRGTSLTIQCQVDSQVTMMFWYRQQPGQSLTLIATANQGSEATYESGFVIDKFPISRPNLTFSTLTVSNMSPEDSSIYLCGGRLGANVLTFGAGSRLTVL.